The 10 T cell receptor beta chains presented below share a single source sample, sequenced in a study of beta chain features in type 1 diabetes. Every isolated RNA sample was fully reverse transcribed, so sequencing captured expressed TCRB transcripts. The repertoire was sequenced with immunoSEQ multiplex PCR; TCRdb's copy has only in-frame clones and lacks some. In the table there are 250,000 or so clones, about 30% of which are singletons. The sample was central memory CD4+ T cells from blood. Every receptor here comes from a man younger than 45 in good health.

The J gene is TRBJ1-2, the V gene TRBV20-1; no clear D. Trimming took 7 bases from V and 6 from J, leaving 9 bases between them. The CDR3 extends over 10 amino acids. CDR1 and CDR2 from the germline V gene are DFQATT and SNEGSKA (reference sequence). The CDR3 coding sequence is TGCAGTGTCGACGGGAATGGCTACACCTTC. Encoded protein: CSVDGNGYTF.

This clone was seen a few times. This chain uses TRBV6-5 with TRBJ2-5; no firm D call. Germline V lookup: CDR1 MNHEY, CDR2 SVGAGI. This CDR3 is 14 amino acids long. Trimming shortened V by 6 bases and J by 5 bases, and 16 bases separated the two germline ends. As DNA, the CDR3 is TGTGCCAGCAGCGCCGTGACTCTCACCGAGACCCAGTACTTC. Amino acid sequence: CASSAVTLTETQYF.

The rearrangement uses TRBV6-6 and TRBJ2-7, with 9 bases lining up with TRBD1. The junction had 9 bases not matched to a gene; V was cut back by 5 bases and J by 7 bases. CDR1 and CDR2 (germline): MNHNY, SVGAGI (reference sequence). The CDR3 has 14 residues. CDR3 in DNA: TGTGCCAGCAGTGCACAGGGGGCGATGGGAGAGCAGTACTTC. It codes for CASSAQGAMGEQYF.

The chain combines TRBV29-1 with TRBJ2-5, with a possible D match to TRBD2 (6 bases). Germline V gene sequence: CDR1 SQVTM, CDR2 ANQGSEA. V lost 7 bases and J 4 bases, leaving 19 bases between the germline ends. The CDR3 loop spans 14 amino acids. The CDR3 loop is CSAGFGGIRETQYF. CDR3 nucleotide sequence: TGCAGCGCCGGATTCGGGGGTATTCGAGAGACCCAGTACTTC.

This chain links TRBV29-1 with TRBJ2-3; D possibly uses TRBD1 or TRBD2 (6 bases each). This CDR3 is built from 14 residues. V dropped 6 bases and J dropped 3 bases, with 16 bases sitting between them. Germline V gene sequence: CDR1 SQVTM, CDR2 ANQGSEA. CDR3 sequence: CSVRMGGLTDTQYF. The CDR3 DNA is TGCAGCGTAAGAATGGGGGGCCTGACAGATACGCAGTATTTT.

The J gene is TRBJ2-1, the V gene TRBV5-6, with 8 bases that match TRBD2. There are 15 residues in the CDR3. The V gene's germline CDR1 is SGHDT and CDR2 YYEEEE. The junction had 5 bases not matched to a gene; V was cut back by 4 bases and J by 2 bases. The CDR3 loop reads CASSRGLVPYNEQFF. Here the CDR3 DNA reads TGTGCCAGCAGCAGGGGACTAGTACCCTACAATGAGCAGTTCTTC.

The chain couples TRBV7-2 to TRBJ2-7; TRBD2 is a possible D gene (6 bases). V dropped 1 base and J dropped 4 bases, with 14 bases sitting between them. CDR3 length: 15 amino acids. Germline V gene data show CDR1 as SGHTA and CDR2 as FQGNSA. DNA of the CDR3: TGTGCCAGCAGCTTAGATGGCGCGGGGAATTACGAGCAGTACTTC. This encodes CASSLDGAGNYEQYF.

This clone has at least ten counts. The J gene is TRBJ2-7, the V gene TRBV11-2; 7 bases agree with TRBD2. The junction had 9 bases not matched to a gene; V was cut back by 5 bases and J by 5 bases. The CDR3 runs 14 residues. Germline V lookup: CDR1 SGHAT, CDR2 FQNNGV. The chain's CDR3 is CASSPLRGGHEQYF. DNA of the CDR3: TGTGCCAGCAGCCCCCTTAGGGGAGGGCACGAGCAGTACTTC.

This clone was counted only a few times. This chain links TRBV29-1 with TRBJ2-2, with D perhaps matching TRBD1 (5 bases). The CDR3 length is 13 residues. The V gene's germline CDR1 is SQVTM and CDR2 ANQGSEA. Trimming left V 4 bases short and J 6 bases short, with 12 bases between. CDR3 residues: CSVGPRVAGELFF. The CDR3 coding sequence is TGCAGCGTTGGGCCCAGGGTTGCCGGGGAGCTGTTTTTT.

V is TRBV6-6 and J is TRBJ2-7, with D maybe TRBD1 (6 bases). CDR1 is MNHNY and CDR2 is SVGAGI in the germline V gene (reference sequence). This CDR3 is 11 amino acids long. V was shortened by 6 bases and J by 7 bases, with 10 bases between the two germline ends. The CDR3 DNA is TGTGCCAGCAGCAGAGGACAGGAGCAGTACTTC. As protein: CASSRGQEQYF.